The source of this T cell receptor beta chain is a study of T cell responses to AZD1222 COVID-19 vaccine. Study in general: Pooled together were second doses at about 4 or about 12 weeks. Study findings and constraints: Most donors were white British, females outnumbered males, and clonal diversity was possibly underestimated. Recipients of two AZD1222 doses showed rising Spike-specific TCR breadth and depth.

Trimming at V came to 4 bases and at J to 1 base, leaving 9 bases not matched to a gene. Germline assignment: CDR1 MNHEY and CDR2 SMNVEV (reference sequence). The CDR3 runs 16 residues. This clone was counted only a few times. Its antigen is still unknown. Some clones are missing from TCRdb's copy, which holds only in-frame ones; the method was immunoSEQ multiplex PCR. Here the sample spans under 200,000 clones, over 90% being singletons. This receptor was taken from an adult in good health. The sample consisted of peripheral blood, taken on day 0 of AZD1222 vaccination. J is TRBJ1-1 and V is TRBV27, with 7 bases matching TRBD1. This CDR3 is CASSSSGGHKNTEAFF. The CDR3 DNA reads TGTGCCAGCAGTTCCTCAGGGGGACACAAGAACACTGAAGCTTTCTTT.